This T cell receptor beta chain was retrieved from a study of regulatory T cells in long-lasting Graves disease. Whole-study findings and limits: There were preferences for TRBV28, TRBJ1-2 and TRBJ2-5 in persistent disease.

The time point is: persistent/refractory GD, antithyroid drugs over 5 years with positive TRAb. PBMC RNA was the source of the TCR library. Assembly of TCR beta libraries relied on iRepertoire HTBI primers together with Arm-PCR of CDR3 regions. TCRdb recomputed calls from the multiplex PCR reads with MiXCR, one row per CDR3 protein. This repertoire shows hundreds of thousands of distinct CDR3 sequences, roughly 21% found once; its top ten account for around 7%. Germline V gives CDR1 SGHRS, CDR2 YFSETQ. Trimming shortened V by 0 bases and J by 10 bases, and 16 bases separated the two germline ends. The length of the CDR3 is 14 residues. Points on this clonotype: The antigen is not known.

This rearrangement joins TRBV5-1 to TRBJ2-5, with no clear D. The TCR sequence derives from a female donor with Graves disease. The sequencing here drew on peripheral blood mononuclear cells (PBMCs), taken when the disease was refractory, from a patient treated with antithyroid drugs. The CDR3 DNA reads as TGCGCCAGCAGCTTGGCTGGGCCCAAGATAGACCAGTACTTC. This sequence encodes CASSLAGPKIDQYF.